The 21 T cell receptor beta chains reported below all come from one sample, sequenced in a study of cytomegalovirus exposure and HLA in healthy donors. Amplification used 60 Vbeta primers and 13 Jbeta primers. Method: immunoSEQ multiplex PCR; TCRdb's copy keeps in-frame clones and lacks some. The repertoire holds 150,000 to 200,000 clones, about 80% seen once, with approximately 6.7% in the top ten. The sequenced sample was PBMCs. The receptors shown here come from a young man in good health and CMV-seropositive.

V is TRBV27 and J is TRBJ2-7; 8 positions agree with TRBD1. With 2 bases clipped from V and 3 bases from J, the junction kept 9 bases outside the gene matches. The CDR3 runs 16 residues. Germline V gives CDR1 MNHEY, CDR2 SMNVEV (reference sequence). In DNA, the CDR3 is TGTGCCAGCAGTTTAAGACAGGGGATTCCCTTCTACGAGCAGTACTTC. Translated: CASSLRQGIPFYEQYF.

The chain combines TRBV12-1 with TRBJ1-2; the table's D call, TRBD1, has no DNA check behind it. TRBV12-1 is an annotated pseudogene. This CDR3 has 17 residues. CDR3 sequence: CASSSDPQGFKGYGYTF. CDR3 DNA sequence: TGTGCCAGCAGCTCAGACCCACAGGGTTTTAAAGGCTATGGCTACACCTTC.

The rearrangement links TRBV2 to TRBJ2-5, with TRBD2 identical over 14 bases. Germline trimming cut 10 bases from V and 5 bases from J; bases unmatched to any gene: 6. CDR1 and CDR2 (germline): SNHLY, FYNNEI. CDR3 length equals 14 residues. CDR3 in DNA: TGTGCCACCCGAGGGACTAGCGGGAGTGAGACCCAGTACTTC. Encoded protein: CATRGTSGSETQYF.

This sequence joins TRBV7-9 and TRBJ2-1, with D possibly being TRBD1 (5 bases). The V gene's germline CDR1 is SEHNR and CDR2 FQNEAQ (reference sequence). The CDR3 spans 16 residues. V lost 1 base to trimming and J lost 6 bases, with 16 bases between them. The CDR3 DNA sequence: TGTGCCAGCAGCTTAGAGGTCAGGGCCCGCCCCAATGAGCAGTTCTTC. Amino acids: CASSLEVRARPNEQFF.

Regarding this clone: One end of the junction is discordant with germline, which a read error may explain. This chain uses TRBV18 with TRBJ2-7, with a weak D call TRBD1 (6 bases). The CDR3 is 15 residues long. The germline CDR1 and CDR2 sequences are KGHSH and LQKENI. CDR3 nucleotides: TGTGCCAGCTCACCGCTGGGGACAACCTCCGACGAGCAGTACTTC. Translating it yields CASSPLGTTSDEQYF.

The V and J genes are TRBV7-3 and TRBJ2-1, with D unclear. Germline V gene data show CDR1 as SGHTA and CDR2 as FQGTGA. V was shortened by 5 bases and J by 3 bases, with 11 bases between the two germline ends. The CDR3 spans 14 residues. As DNA, the CDR3 is TGTGCCAGCAGCCCCCGCCTAGGCTACAATGAGCAGTTCTTC. Translation gives CASSPRLGYNEQFF.

V usage is TRBV27 and J usage is TRBJ2-7, with D possibly being TRBD2 (5 bases). Germline CDR1 reads MNHEY; CDR2 reads SMNVEV (reference sequence). The germline V and J ends were trimmed by 6 bases and 0 bases, with 12 bases remaining between them. The CDR3 runs 14 residues. The DNA of the CDR3 is TGTGCCAGCAGGGCGGGCCAAGGCTCCTACGAGCAGTACTTC. It specifies CASRAGQGSYEQYF.

The V call is TRBV5-5, the J call TRBJ1-1, with D possibly matching TRBD1 (6 bases). The CDR3 runs to 14 residues. Germline-derived CDR1 and CDR2 are SGHKS and YYEKEE (reference sequence). Trimming removed 4 bases at V and 6 bases at J, with 16 bases between. DNA of the CDR3: TGTGCCAGCAGCCCTGGGTATGGGGGCCCTGAAGCTTTCTTT. It codes for CASSPGYGGPEAFF.

Only one count was recorded for this clone. V usage is TRBV6-6 and J usage is TRBJ1-2; no reliable D call. Trimming took off 4 bases at V and 5 bases at J, with 17 bases between the two ends. The CDR3 spans 15 residues. From germline, CDR1 is MNHNY and CDR2 SVGAGI (reference sequence). CDR3 sequence (DNA): TGTGCCAGCAGTTCCGGACCACGTACGGGGTATGGCTACACCTTC. It translates to CASSSGPRTGYGYTF.

V gene TRBV11-3 combines with J gene TRBJ2-7; no clear D. The germline gives CDR1 SGHNT, CDR2 YENEEA. Trimming took off 1 base at V and 2 bases at J, with 21 bases between the two ends. The CDR3 consists of 18 residues. The CDR3 region is CASSLGGGLLPQPYEQYF. CDR3 sequence (DNA): TGTGCCAGCAGCTTAGGCGGTGGTCTCCTGCCCCAACCCTACGAGCAGTACTTC.

The chain carries TRBV12-5 and TRBJ1-1; TRBD1 is a possible D gene (6 bases). The germline gives CDR1 LGHNT, CDR2 FRNRAP. Between the trimmed V and J ends, which lost 3 bases and 1 base, there was a span of 12 bases. The CDR3 loop spans 15 amino acids. The chain's CDR3 is CASGFGGRGNTEAFF. The CDR3, as DNA: TGTGCTAGTGGTTTTGGGGGCCGCGGGAACACTGAAGCTTTCTTT.

The chain has TRBV18 and TRBJ2-7; 11 bases match TRBD2. In germline, CDR1 is KGHSH, CDR2 LQKENI. After removal of 3 bases from V and 3 bases from J, the junction contained 4 bases not matched to a gene. The CDR3 sequence is 15 residues long. The CDR3 DNA reads TGTGCCAGCTCACCGGGACTAGCGGCCGGCTACGAGCAGTACTTC. Translated: CASSPGLAAGYEQYF.

The chain uses TRBV6-1 and TRBJ1-2; possibly TRBD1 for D (6 bases). V was pared by 7 bases and J by 6 bases, with 21 bases between. This CDR3 comprises 15 residues. In germline, CDR1 is MNHNS, CDR2 SASEGT. The CDR3 DNA reads as TGTGCCAGCACCTTGCCCGAGACAGGAGTCCATGGCTACACCTTC. It codes for CASTLPETGVHGYTF.

This chain joins TRBV19 and TRBJ1-2; a possible D gene is TRBD1 (6 bases). Trimming shortened V by 4 bases and J by 3 bases, and 12 bases separated the two germline ends. Germline CDR1 and CDR2: LNHDA and SQIVND (reference sequence). The CDR3 contains 14 residues. This chain's CDR3 is CASSTNRDDYGYTF. The CDR3 DNA follows: TGTGCCAGTAGTACTAACAGGGATGACTATGGCTACACCTTC.

The V gene is TRBV5-1, the J gene TRBJ1-3; the D is unclear. The germline CDR1 and CDR2 sequences are SGHRS and YFSETQ. Trimming removed 4 bases at V and 0 bases at J, with 14 bases between. The CDR3 is 16 amino acids. The DNA for the CDR3 is TGCGCCAGCAGCGACCGGACGGGAATCTCTGGAAACACCATATATTTT. Protein sequence: CASSDRTGISGNTIYF.

The rearrangement uses TRBV27 and TRBJ1-2, with D maybe TRBD1 (5 bases). Germline values: CDR1 MNHEY, CDR2 SMNVEV (reference sequence). This CDR3 has 14 residues. V gave up 2 bases and J gave up 4 bases, with 11 bases separating them. The CDR3 protein is CASSLTDSGYGYTF. The DNA for the CDR3 is TGTGCCAGCAGTTTAACCGACAGTGGCTATGGCTACACCTTC.

This sequence joins TRBV7-2 and TRBJ2-1; TRBD1 matches at 11 bases. Germline V lookup: CDR1 SGHTA, CDR2 FQGNSA. V dropped 5 bases and J dropped 7; count of bases not matched to a gene: 7. The CDR3 contains 15 residues. The CDR3 region has the DNA TGTGCCAGCAGCCCGGGACAGGGGGTGTATAATGAGCAGTTCTTC. Its protein product is CASSPGQGVYNEQFF. Full variable domain (rest looked up from reference TRBV7-2 and TRBJ2-1): GAGVSQSPSNKVTEKGKDVELRCDPISGHTALYWYRQSLGQGLEFLIYFQGNSAPDKSGLPSDRFSAERTGGSVSTLTIQRTQQEDSAVYLCASSPGQGVYNEQFFGPGTRLTVL.

This clone came up a few times. J is TRBJ2-2 and V is TRBV6-4; D is perhaps TRBD2 (6 bases). Germline-derived CDR1 and CDR2 are MRHNA and SNTAGT. Trimming cost V 4 bases and J 1 base, with 10 bases left between them. The CDR3 runs to 15 residues. CDR3 amino acids: CASSAEGGNTGELFF. The CDR3 bases are TGTGCCAGCAGTGCGGAGGGAGGGAACACCGGGGAGCTGTTTTTT.

The V and J genes are TRBV6-5 and TRBJ1-2, with D possibly matching TRBD1 (5 bases). With 6 bases removed from V and 3 bases from J, the gap between germline ends came to 11 bases. Germline CDR1 and CDR2: MNHEY and SVGAGI. The CDR3 is 13 residues long. CDR3 DNA: TGTGCCAGCAGGACAGACAGTCACTATGGCTACACCTTC. It encodes CASRTDSHYGYTF.

J is TRBJ2-7 and V is TRBV15; 11 bases agree with TRBD2. From germline, CDR1 is LNHNV and CDR2 YYDKDF (reference sequence). The CDR3 runs 15 residues. Losses at the gene ends were 1 base for V and 2 bases for J; bases not matched to a gene: 1. For the CDR3, the DNA is TGTGCCACCAGCAGAGTACTAGCGGGAGCCTACGAGCAGTACTTC. Amino acid sequence: CATSRVLAGAYEQYF. The full variable domain, in which reference TRBV15 and TRBJ2-7 provide the parts outside the CDR3, is DAMVIQNPRYQVTQFGKPVTLSCSQTLNHNVMYWYQQKSSQAPKLLFHYYDKDFNNEADTPDNFQSRRPNTSFCFLDIRSPGLGDTAMYLCATSRVLAGAYEQYFGPGTRLTVT.

The gene calls are TRBV6-1 and TRBJ2-5; 12 bases are a match to TRBD2. In germline, CDR1 is MNHNS, CDR2 SASEGT. The V gene end was trimmed by 11 bases and the J gene end by 5 bases; junction bases not matched to a gene: 6. The CDR3 runs 13 residues. The CDR3 DNA reads as TGTGCCTGTCGACTAGCGGGAGTGGAGACCCAGTACTTC. Amino acid sequence: CACRLAGVETQYF.